The T cell receptor beta chain described here comes from a study of OX40 agonist ivuxolimab in advanced cancers. The CDR3 spans 16 residues. V dropped 1 base and J dropped 1 base, with 11 bases sitting between them. From germline, CDR1 is MDHEN and CDR2 SYDVKM. Data came from immunoSEQ multiplex PCR; TCRdb stores just in-frame clones and leaves some out. The sample has 34,000 or so clones, roughly 81% seen once. Autoimmune disease history or systemic immunosuppression led to patients being barred. Baseline, cycle 4 day 1, and cycle 7 day 1 were the blood sampling points. Material: CD4+ or CD8+ T cells sorted from blood, obtained in a trial of the OX40 agonist ivuxolimab. V is TRBV28 and J is TRBJ1-5; D not resolved. This clonotype was obtained from an adult with an advanced solid tumor such as melanoma, head and neck, liver or kidney cancer. Written as DNA, the CDR3 is TGTGCCAGCAGTTTATACAAGGGTTTCAGCAATCAGCCCCAGCATTTT. It translates to CASSLYKGFSNQPQHF.